Listed here are 18 T cell receptor beta chains from one sample, sequenced in a study of T cells after yellow fever vaccination. MiXCR, run by TCRdb on the 5' RACE reads, gives a single entry per CDR3 protein. The repertoire holds some 110,000 distinct CDR3 sequences, 7.5% to 9.5% seen once, with roughly 27% in the top ten. The starting material was CD8+ T cells sorted from PBMCs, obtained 45 days after the yellow fever booster vaccination. All receptors derive from a man aged 30-40 years who received the YFV17D yellow fever vaccine.

This clonotype was seen ten or more times. V gene TRBV10-3 combines with J gene TRBJ2-7, with 13 bases matching TRBD2. This CDR3 contains 17 residues. The germline V gene has CDR1 ENHRY and CDR2 SYGVKD. After removal of 7 bases from V and 1 base from J, the junction contained 10 bases not matched to a gene. The CDR3 loop reads CAIKLGPGLAGSYEQYF. In DNA, the CDR3 is TGTGCCATCAAACTAGGCCCGGGACTAGCGGGATCCTACGAGCAGTACTTC.

The chain uses TRBV5-1 and TRBJ2-5; D perhaps matches TRBD2 (5 bases). V gave up 3 bases and J gave up 4 bases, with 16 bases separating them. The germline gives CDR1 SGHRS, CDR2 YFSETQ. The CDR3 loop spans 15 amino acids. The DNA of the CDR3 is TGCGCCAGCAGCTCAATTGATGGCCGGGGAGAGACCCAGTACTTC. Translation gives CASSSIDGRGETQYF. The variable domain in full, completed from reference TRBV5-1 and TRBJ2-5, reads KAGVTQTPRYLIKTRGQQVTLSCSPISGHRSVSWYQQTPGQGLQFLFEYFSETQRNKGNFPGRFSGRQFSNSRSEMNVSTLELGDSALYLCASSSIDGRGETQYFGPGTRLLVL.

This clonotype was recorded a few times. This chain connects TRBV7-2 to TRBJ2-1, with D uncertain. The germline V gene encodes CDR1 SGHTA and CDR2 FQGNSA. The CDR3 runs to 16 residues. Trimming shortened V by 1 base and J by 0 bases, and 10 bases separated the two germline ends. The CDR3: CASSLVVEFSYNEQFF. CDR3 nucleotides: TGTGCCAGCAGCTTAGTTGTGGAATTCTCCTACAATGAGCAGTTCTTC. Variable domain in full (rest from reference TRBV7-2 and TRBJ2-1): GAGVSQSPSNKVTEKGKDVELRCDPISGHTALYWYRQSLGQGLEFLIYFQGNSAPDKSGLPSDRFSAERTGGSVSTLTIQRTQQEDSAVYLCASSLVVEFSYNEQFFGPGTRLTVL.

This clonotype was counted at least ten times. This rearrangement joins TRBV7-8 to TRBJ2-2; possibly TRBD2 for D (6 bases). The length of the CDR3 is 16 residues. Germline V gene sequence: CDR1 SGHVS, CDR2 FQNEAQ. V was shortened by 7 bases and J by 1 base, with 16 bases between the two germline ends. The CDR3 DNA sequence: TGTGCCAGCACCCAAAGGGCGGGATGGAACACCGGGGAGCTGTTTTTT. Protein: CASTQRAGWNTGELFF. The full variable domain, its missing parts supplied by reference TRBV7-8 and TRBJ2-2, is GAGVSQSPRYKVAKRGQDVALRCDPISGHVSLFWYQQALGQGPEFLTYFQNEAQLDKSGLPSDRFFAERPEGSVSTLKIQRTQQEDSAVYLCASTQRAGWNTGELFFGEGSRLTVL.

This clonotype appeared many times. The chain joins TRBV7-9 to TRBJ1-1, with D possibly being TRBD1 (5 bases). In germline, CDR1 is SEHNR, CDR2 FQNEAQ (reference sequence). This CDR3 spans 15 amino acids. The ends were cut back, 5 bases at V and 6 bases at J, with 19 bases in the middle. CDR3 amino acids: CASSPQQVGNSEAFF. CDR3 nucleotides: TGTGCCAGCAGCCCCCAACAGGTGGGCAATTCTGAAGCTTTCTTT.

This clonotype was observed at least ten times. This chain links TRBV6-6 with TRBJ2-1; D possibly uses TRBD1 or TRBD2 (6 bases each). V was trimmed by 8 bases and J by 3 bases, leaving 11 bases between them. CDR1 and CDR2 (germline): MNHNY, SVGAGI (reference sequence). The CDR3 is 13 residues long. The CDR3, as DNA: TGTGCCAGCCACGGGGGCGTCTACAATGAGCAGTTCTTC. Translating it yields CASHGGVYNEQFF.

This clonotype was observed at least ten times. This chain links TRBV12-3 or TRBV12-4 with TRBJ2-1; TRBD2 matches 8 bases. CDR3 length: 12 residues. Unmatched junction bases numbered 9, after V lost 4 bases and J lost 16 bases. The CDR3 loop is CASSYGGLEDFF. The CDR3 nucleotides are TGTGCCAGCAGTTACGGGGGACTAGAGGATTTCTTC.

This clonotype was seen ten or more times. The chain couples TRBV10-2 to TRBJ2-1, with TRBD2 identical over 13 bases. Germline assignment: CDR1 WSHSY and CDR2 SAAADI. The CDR3 totals 14 residues. The V and J ends lost 7 bases and 7 bases, in that order; junction bases with no gene match: 4. Here the CDR3 reads CASTGLAGDNEQFF. CDR3 DNA: TGCGCCAGCACCGGACTAGCGGGAGATAATGAGCAGTTCTTC.

This clonotype was counted many times. The chain combines TRBV15 with TRBJ2-2; maybe TRBD1 (6 bases). Germline V gene lookup returns CDR1 LNHNV and CDR2 YYDKDF (reference sequence). V lost 5 bases to trimming and J lost 7 bases, with 11 bases between them. CDR3 length equals 13 residues. CDR3 DNA sequence: TGTGCCACCAGCGTCGACAGGAGCGGGGAGCTGTTTTTT. Residues: CATSVDRSGELFF. The full variable domain, completed using reference TRBV15 and TRBJ2-2, is DAMVIQNPRYQVTQFGKPVTLSCSQTLNHNVMYWYQQKSSQAPKLLFHYYDKDFNNEADTPDNFQSRRPNTSFCFLDIRSPGLGDTAMYLCATSVDRSGELFFGEGSRLTVL.

This clonotype was seen more than once but under ten times. This chain connects TRBV14 to TRBJ2-7; D not resolved. V dropped 8 bases and J dropped 0 bases, with 11 bases sitting between them. The CDR3 has 13 residues. Germline V CDR1 and CDR2: SGHDN, FVKESK. CDR3 residues: CASHDTRSYEQYF. Written as DNA, the CDR3 is TGTGCCAGCCACGACACCCGCTCCTACGAGCAGTACTTC.

V gene TRBV2 combines with J gene TRBJ1-4; a weak D match, TRBD1 (5 bases). The germline V gene has CDR1 SNHLY and CDR2 FYNNEI. Deletions cut 9 bases from V and 5 bases from J, with 10 bases between. There are 12 residues in the CDR3. The CDR3 is CARQATNEKLFF. The CDR3 DNA follows: TGTGCCAGACAGGCGACAAATGAAAAACTGTTTTTT.

This clonotype was picked up a small number of times. The chain recombines TRBV28 with TRBJ2-3, with 12 bases lining up with TRBD2. J lost 2 bases, V lost 3 bases, and 6 bases had no gene match. CDR1 MDHEN and CDR2 SYDVKM come from the germline V gene. The CDR3 loop spans 17 amino acids. CDR3 in amino acids: CASSFSSGRATTDTQYF. In DNA, the CDR3 is TGTGCCAGCAGTTTTTCTAGCGGGAGGGCAACCACAGATACGCAGTATTTT.

The chain joins TRBV6-1 to TRBJ2-2, with D possibly TRBD1 on 6 matching bases. There are 16 residues in the CDR3. V was clipped by 4 bases and J by 4 bases, with 16 bases between them. Germline lookup yields CDR1 MNHNS and CDR2 SASEGT. The CDR3 spells CASSGDRWGITGELFF. CDR3 nucleotide sequence: TGTGCCAGCAGTGGAGACAGGTGGGGTATCACCGGGGAGCTGTTTTTT.

This clonotype was seen a few times. The rearrangement uses TRBV9 and TRBJ2-3; 8 bases line up with TRBD2. The CDR3 has 16 amino acids. The junction had 12 bases not matched to a gene; V was cut back by 4 bases and J by 5 bases. Germline V gives CDR1 SGDLS, CDR2 YYNGEE. The CDR3 DNA reads TGTGCCAGCAGCCATCATACTAGCGGAGGGGGAGATACGCAGTATTTT. It translates to CASSHHTSGGGDTQYF. Complete variable domain (other parts from reference TRBV9 and TRBJ2-3): DSGVTQTPKHLITATGQRVTLRCSPRSGDLSVYWYQQSLDQGLQFLIQYYNGEERAKGNILERFSAQQFPDLHSELNLSSLELGDSALYFCASSHHTSGGGDTQYFGPGTRLTVL.

This clonotype was found a few times. The CDR3 loop reads CASSWRDYNEQFF. CDR3 sequence (DNA): TGTGCCAGTAGTTGGCGGGATTACAATGAGCAGTTCTTC. The rearrangement joins TRBV19 to TRBJ2-1, with D perhaps TRBD2 (6 bases). V shed 5 bases and J shed 4 bases, with 9 bases lying between them. Germline loops: CDR1 LNHDA, CDR2 SQIVND (reference sequence). The CDR3 is 13 residues long. Full variable domain (remainder filled in from reference TRBV19 and TRBJ2-1): DGGITQSPKYLFRKEGQNVTLSCEQNLNHDAMYWYRQDPGQGLRLIYYSQIVNDFQKGDIAEGYSVSREKKESFPLTVTSAQKNPTAFYLCASSWRDYNEQFFGPGTRLTVL.

At least ten counts were recorded for this clonotype. DNA for the CDR3: TGTGCCAGCAGTTACCTAGCGGGAAGGACCTACAATGAGCAGTTCTTC. Residues: CASSYLAGRTYNEQFF. This sequence joins TRBV6-2 or TRBV6-3 and TRBJ2-1; TRBD2 agrees at 9 bases. J was trimmed by 2 bases and V by 2 bases; bases with no gene match: 4. This CDR3 is 16 amino acids long. From germline, CDR1 is MNHEY and CDR2 SVGEGT.

This clonotype was seen at least ten times. V and J are TRBV5-5 and TRBJ2-7; D remains ambiguous. The CDR3 covers 14 residues. CDR1 is SGHKS and CDR2 is YYEKEE in the germline V gene (reference sequence). With 3 bases removed from V and 1 base from J, the gap between germline ends came to 11 bases. The CDR3 region is CASSSPGASYEQYF. The CDR3 DNA follows: TGTGCCAGCAGCTCCCCGGGCGCGTCCTACGAGCAGTACTTC.

This clonotype has ten or more counts. V is TRBV10-1 and J is TRBJ2-5; 7 bases map to TRBD1. Germline CDR1 WNHNN, CDR2 SYGVQD (reference sequence). After removal of 0 bases from V and 4 bases from J, the junction contained 14 bases not matched to a gene. The CDR3 runs to 18 residues. CDR3 DNA sequence: TGCGCCAGCAGTGAGTCGACAGGGAGAAGGCTTTTGGGAGAGACCCAGTACTTC. Its protein product is CASSESTGRRLLGETQYF.